This T cell receptor beta chain derives from a study of T cell responses to AZD1222 COVID-19 vaccine (dated by TCRdb to the early 2020s). At the level of the whole study: AZD1222 recipients given second doses at about 4 weeks or at about 12 weeks were pooled, since spike-specific TCR depth and breadth were not found to differ between the two schedules. Trial participants were enrolled by age into subgroups of 18-55, 56-69 and 70-plus years, and approximately 150, 30 and 60 TCR-sequenced participants, respectively, were included in these subgroups. TCR sequencing covered about 230 trial participants: 200 to 220 given two doses of AZD1222 and 26 given two doses of MenACWY control vaccine. What the research found in general, with its limitations: Reportedly, close to half of the unique spike-specific TCRs recognized epitopes lying outside the regions that are mutated in the B.1.351 and B.1.1.7 variants. CD4 TCRs associated with the vaccine covered the entire spike protein, and the dominant responses were in regions 160-218 and 743-854. Conclusions about previously exposed vaccinees are limited because only five or six AZD1222 recipients were SARS-CoV-2 seropositive at baseline. Because no day 14 peak-response samples were available, repertoires were characterized only after the peak T cell response. Spike-specific TCR breadth and depth rose significantly after two AZD1222 doses compared with day 0 and with MenACWY recipients. The 56-69-year group was small, and its depth increase did not reach significance, likely because of low power. Participants were mostly white British, with more females than males. The authors suggested clonal diversity may have been underestimated.

The CDR3 regions of human TCRbeta chains were analyzed by immunosequencing. Under the source paper's analysis protocol: TCRs in the repertoires were matched against a reference library of SARS-CoV-2-specific TCRs that had been generated with the MIRA antigen-specificity platform. Breadth was defined as the fraction of unique TCRs that were SARS-CoV-2-associated. Depth was defined as the fraction of total T cells that were SARS-CoV-2-associated. Using the MIRA data, each spike-specific TCR was assigned both to the spike region to which the TCR was reactive and to a CD4 or CD8 class. Log10-transformed breadth and depth values were compared by one-way ANOVA with Sidak's multiple comparisons tests. TCRdb holds this immuneACCESS table with in-frame rearrangements only. Some clones are missing; in checked studies, unresolved V genes explain under half, and the rest has no known cause. V and J calls and clone size are given by that table; D and trimming were obtained from the DNA. The table for this sample lists roughly 130,000 clones; about 90% of them were counted only once. The ten largest account for 1.7% of the sample.

The cysteine opens and the phenylalanine closes a CDR3 of 16 amino acids. Only CDR3 DNA remains: 48 bases, in frame from the first base. For CDR1 and CDR2, the germline V gene lists SGHDN and FVKESK. The V end loses 0 bases and the J end loses 5 bases, and a stretch of 16 bases separates them. Concerning this clone itself: This receptor's antigen is unknown. The input lacks base qualities; no much larger clone sits a single base away.

The time point label, read with the paper, signifies: baseline before first vaccination. The vaccinee samples were drawn from two UK trials, COV001 and COV002, one of which was a single-blind randomized controlled phase 2/3 trial testing AZD1222 (ChAdOx1 nCoV-19) in healthy adults. For TCRbeta chain sequencing, PBMC samples were collected from trial participants at day 0 and at day 28 after the second dose. The sequence came from an adult in good health. This sample comprised peripheral blood, obtained on day 0 of AZD1222 vaccination. The rearranged chain carries TRBV14 and TRBJ1-1, with the D gene call left open. The sequenced DNA is TGTGCCAGCAGCCAAGAGAGAATAGGGTATGTTACTGAAGCTTTCTTT. Its product reads: CASSQERIGYVTEAFF. With the portions outside the CDR3 filled from the reference TRBV14 and TRBJ1-1 genes, the complete variable region becomes EAGVTQFPSHSVIEKGQTVTLRCDPISGHDNLYWYRRVMGKEIKFLLHFVKESKQDESGMPNNRFLAERTGGTYSTLKVQPAELEDSGVYFCASSQERIGYVTEAFFGQGTRLTVV.